This is a list of T cell receptor beta chains from one sample in a study of somatic mutations in cytotoxic T cells in rheumatoid arthritis. Repertoires were generated with immunoSEQ multiplex PCR, while TCRdb's copy carries only in-frame clones and drops some. The table shows roughly 25,000 clones, with around 74% occurring only once. The material sequenced was CD8+ T cells sorted from blood. The source of these receptors is a woman aged 18-35 years in good health. CDR3s include the opening cysteine and the closing phenylalanine or tryptophan. The order of the fields is V gene, D gene, J gene, clone size, CDR3 length, CDR3 DNA, CDR3 protein. The D gene is left open where the match is weak. Clone size is shown for a subset of rows, as once, few, many or a class of expanded clone.

V gene: TRBV7-9; D gene: -; J gene: TRBJ1-2; clone size: -; CDR3 length: 14; CDR3 DNA: TGTGCCAGCAGCTTACTACAGGGTTTAGGTGGCTACACCTTC; CDR3 protein: CASSLLQGLGGYTF
V gene: TRBV27; D gene: -; J gene: TRBJ2-3; clone size: -; CDR3 length: 13; CDR3 DNA: TGTGCCAGCAGCATGGCCACGACAGATACGCAGTATTTT; CDR3 protein: CASSMATTDTQYF
V gene: TRBV9; D gene: TRBD1; J gene: TRBJ1-2; clone size: once; CDR3 length: 15; CDR3 DNA: TGTGCCAGCAGCCCCGGGGACAGGGCGCAGGTTGGCTACACCTTC; CDR3 protein: CASSPGDRAQVGYTF
V gene: TRBV4-2; D gene: -; J gene: TRBJ2-7; clone size: few; CDR3 length: 14; CDR3 DNA: TGTGCCAGCAGCCAAGCTGGGTCAGGGCGCGAGCAGTACTTC; CDR3 protein: CASSQAGSGREQYF
V gene: TRBV27; D gene: TRBD2; J gene: TRBJ2-7; clone size: -; CDR3 length: 13; CDR3 DNA: TGTGCCAGCAGCACTAGCGGTTCCTACGAGCAGTACTTC; CDR3 protein: CASSTSGSYEQYF
V gene: TRBV5-4; D gene: TRBD1; J gene: TRBJ1-1; clone size: -; CDR3 length: 15; CDR3 DNA: TGTGCCAGCAGCCTAAGGACAGGGGGCTTCTCTGAAGCTTTCTTT; CDR3 protein: CASSLRTGGFSEAFF
V gene: TRBV13; D gene: TRBD2; J gene: TRBJ2-1; clone size: -; CDR3 length: 15; CDR3 DNA: TGTGCCAGCAGTCGAAGCGGGGCGTTCTACAATGAGCAGTTCTTC; CDR3 protein: CASSRSGAFYNEQFF
V gene: TRBV7-8; D gene: TRBD1; J gene: TRBJ2-7; clone size: -; CDR3 length: 15; CDR3 DNA: TGTGCCAGCAGCCCGCGACAGGGTCCCTCAAACGAGCAGTACTTC; CDR3 protein: CASSPRQGPSNEQYF
V gene: TRBV7-6; D gene: -; J gene: TRBJ1-1; clone size: once; CDR3 length: 13; CDR3 DNA: TGTGCCAGCACCCACGGAACGAACACTGAAGCTTTCTTT; CDR3 protein: CASTHGTNTEAFF
V gene: TRBV28; D gene: TRBD1; J gene: TRBJ2-2; clone size: -; CDR3 length: 14; CDR3 DNA: TGTGCCAGCAGTTTAGGGCAGGGGGCCGGGGAGCTGTTTTTT; CDR3 protein: CASSLGQGAGELFF
V gene: TRBV27; D gene: TRBD1; J gene: TRBJ2-2; clone size: once; CDR3 length: 14; CDR3 DNA: TGTGCCAGCAGTTACACCGGGACAGCCGGGGAGCTGTTTTTT; CDR3 protein: CASSYTGTAGELFF
V gene: TRBV7-8; D gene: TRBD2; J gene: TRBJ2-1; clone size: -; CDR3 length: 16; CDR3 DNA: TGTGCCAGCAGCTTACTTTCGCTAGCGGGAGTCAATGAGCAGTTCTTC; CDR3 protein: CASSLLSLAGVNEQFF
V gene: TRBV7-9; D gene: -; J gene: TRBJ2-7; clone size: -; CDR3 length: 14; CDR3 DNA: TGTGCCAGCAGCTTCCACGACCGGTCGGACGAGCAGTACTTC; CDR3 protein: CASSFHDRSDEQYF
V gene: TRBV14; D gene: -; J gene: TRBJ1-2; clone size: once; CDR3 length: 12; CDR3 DNA: TGTGCCAGCAGCCAAGATGGGAATGGCTACACCTTC; CDR3 protein: CASSQDGNGYTF
V gene: TRBV7-7; D gene: TRBD2; J gene: TRBJ2-5; clone size: once; CDR3 length: 17; CDR3 DNA: TGTGCCAGCAGCCCGGGACTAGCGGGAGTATTAGGAGAGACCCAGTACTTC; CDR3 protein: CASSPGLAGVLGETQYF
V gene: TRBV2; D gene: TRBD2; J gene: TRBJ2-3; clone size: -; CDR3 length: 16; CDR3 DNA: TGTGCCAGCAGTTCTTCCACTAGCGAGAGCACAGATACGCAGTATTTT; CDR3 protein: CASSSSTSESTDTQYF
V gene: TRBV19; D gene: -; J gene: TRBJ2-2; clone size: few; CDR3 length: 14; CDR3 DNA: TGTGCCAGTAATTGGGGGTACGACACCGGGGAGCTGTTTTTT; CDR3 protein: CASNWGYDTGELFF
V gene: TRBV27; D gene: TRBD2; J gene: TRBJ2-7; clone size: -; CDR3 length: 13; CDR3 DNA: TGTGCCAGCATGGGAGGGGCCTCCTACGAGCAGTACTTC; CDR3 protein: CASMGGASYEQYF
V gene: TRBV7-9; D gene: TRBD1; J gene: TRBJ1-5; clone size: once; CDR3 length: 14; CDR3 DNA: TGTGCCAGCAGCTCCGCGGGACAGAACCAGCCCCAGCATTTT; CDR3 protein: CASSSAGQNQPQHF
V gene: TRBV29-1; D gene: -; J gene: TRBJ1-2; clone size: once; CDR3 length: 13; CDR3 DNA: TGCAGCGTTGAGGCCAGGGATTTCTATGGCTACACCTTC; CDR3 protein: CSVEARDFYGYTF
V gene: TRBV7-9; D gene: -; J gene: TRBJ1-2; clone size: -; CDR3 length: 15; CDR3 DNA: TGTGCCAGCAGCTTAGGATCCGGGGCTAGCTATGGCTACACCTTC; CDR3 protein: CASSLGSGASYGYTF
V gene: TRBV29-1; D gene: -; J gene: TRBJ2-7; clone size: -; CDR3 length: 13; CDR3 DNA: TGCAGCGCCAGGACGGGGAGCTCCTACGAGCAGTACTTC; CDR3 protein: CSARTGSSYEQYF
V gene: TRBV10-1; D gene: -; J gene: TRBJ1-4; clone size: -; CDR3 length: 13; CDR3 DNA: TGCGCCATGGCCCGGGGGCAGTGCGAAAAACTGTTTTTT; CDR3 protein: CAMARGQCEKLFF
V gene: TRBV10-3; D gene: TRBD1; J gene: TRBJ1-1; clone size: -; CDR3 length: 13; CDR3 DNA: TGTGCCATCAGTTCCGGGACAGGGGTTGAAGCTTTCTTT; CDR3 protein: CAISSGTGVEAFF
V gene: TRBV28; D gene: -; J gene: TRBJ2-2; clone size: -; CDR3 length: 13; CDR3 DNA: TGTGCCAGCAACCTCAGAGGGACCGGGGAGCTGTTTTTT; CDR3 protein: CASNLRGTGELFF
V gene: TRBV11-2; D gene: TRBD1; J gene: TRBJ2-3; clone size: once; CDR3 length: 15; CDR3 DNA: TGTGCCAGCAGCTATGACAGGGCTAGCACAGATACGCAGTATTTT; CDR3 protein: CASSYDRASTDTQYF
V gene: TRBV15; D gene: -; J gene: TRBJ2-7; clone size: -; CDR3 length: 14; CDR3 DNA: TGTGCCACCAGCAGAGGGGGGGGCGTTTACGAGCAGTACTTC; CDR3 protein: CATSRGGGVYEQYF
V gene: TRBV5-6; D gene: TRBD1; J gene: TRBJ1-1; clone size: -; CDR3 length: 15; CDR3 DNA: TGTGCCAGCAGCTCGACAGGGGGCTGGAACACTGAAGCTTTCTTT; CDR3 protein: CASSSTGGWNTEAFF
V gene: TRBV7-2; D gene: -; J gene: TRBJ1-1; clone size: few; CDR3 length: 16; CDR3 DNA: TGTGCCAGCAGCTTAAGCGCCGGACAGATGAACACTGAAGCTTTCTTT; CDR3 protein: CASSLSAGQMNTEAFF
V gene: TRBV4-2; D gene: TRBD2; J gene: TRBJ2-3; clone size: -; CDR3 length: 17; CDR3 DNA: TGTGCCAGCAGCCAAGAAGCCAGCGGGGACAGCACAGATACGCAGTATTTT; CDR3 protein: CASSQEASGDSTDTQYF
V gene: TRBV7-6; D gene: -; J gene: TRBJ1-4; clone size: -; CDR3 length: 15; CDR3 DNA: TGTGCCAGCAGCCCCTACGCGGCAACTAATGAAAAACTGTTTTTT; CDR3 protein: CASSPYAATNEKLFF
V gene: TRBV6-6; D gene: -; J gene: TRBJ1-1; clone size: few; CDR3 length: 15; CDR3 DNA: TGTGCCAGCAGTTACTACCCCGGGGCAGGGGTAGAAGCTTTCTTT; CDR3 protein: CASSYYPGAGVEAFF
V gene: TRBV27; D gene: TRBD1; J gene: TRBJ1-5; clone size: -; CDR3 length: 15; CDR3 DNA: TGTGCCAGCAGACCGGGACAGGGGGCGAATCAGCCCCAGCATTTT; CDR3 protein: CASRPGQGANQPQHF
V gene: TRBV11-2; D gene: TRBD2; J gene: TRBJ2-7; clone size: once; CDR3 length: 15; CDR3 DNA: TGTGCCAGCAGCTTCCAAAGCGGGAGGCTCTACGAGCAGTACTTC; CDR3 protein: CASSFQSGRLYEQYF
V gene: TRBV13; D gene: -; J gene: TRBJ1-5; clone size: -; CDR3 length: 13; CDR3 DNA: TGTGCCAGCAGCTTAGGCCCAGGTGGGCCCCAGCATTTT; CDR3 protein: CASSLGPGGPQHF
V gene: TRBV19; D gene: -; J gene: TRBJ1-5; clone size: -; CDR3 length: 16; CDR3 DNA: TGTGCCAGTAGTCCGGTCGTCAGGGAGGCAGAGCAGCCCCAGCATTTT; CDR3 protein: CASSPVVREAEQPQHF
V gene: TRBV14; D gene: -; J gene: TRBJ2-7; clone size: -; CDR3 length: 14; CDR3 DNA: TGTGCCAGCAGCCAACCAGGACTCGCCTACGAGCAGTACTTC; CDR3 protein: CASSQPGLAYEQYF
V gene: TRBV7-9; D gene: -; J gene: TRBJ1-1; clone size: -; CDR3 length: 15; CDR3 DNA: TGTGCCAGCAGCTTAGGAGACGGTGGGTACACTGAAGCTTTCTTT; CDR3 protein: CASSLGDGGYTEAFF
V gene: TRBV4-1; D gene: -; J gene: TRBJ2-7; clone size: -; CDR3 length: 15; CDR3 DNA: TGCGCCAGCACACAACGGACCGGGAGCTCCTACGAGCAGTACTTC; CDR3 protein: CASTQRTGSSYEQYF
V gene: TRBV27; D gene: TRBD2; J gene: TRBJ2-7; clone size: -; CDR3 length: 17; CDR3 DNA: TGTGCCAGCAGTTTAAGGGTGGGACTAGCGGGGCCCTACGAGCAGTACTTC; CDR3 protein: CASSLRVGLAGPYEQYF
V gene: TRBV11-3; D gene: -; J gene: TRBJ2-7; clone size: few; CDR3 length: 16; CDR3 DNA: TGTGCCAGCAGCTTAGGACGGGGCGCGGGCTACTACGAGCAGTACTTC; CDR3 protein: CASSLGRGAGYYEQYF
V gene: TRBV14; D gene: TRBD1; J gene: TRBJ1-1; clone size: -; CDR3 length: 17; CDR3 DNA: TGTGCCAGCAGTCCCCACGGACAGGGGGCCGATAACGATGAAGCTTTCTTT; CDR3 protein: CASSPHGQGADNDEAFF
V gene: TRBV21-1; D gene: -; J gene: TRBJ2-1; clone size: -; CDR3 length: 15; CDR3 DNA: TGTGCCAGCAGCCCGAGGGAGGGAATCCACAATGAGCAGTTCTTC; CDR3 protein: CASSPREGIHNEQFF
V gene: TRBV7-9; D gene: TRBD2; J gene: TRBJ2-5; clone size: -; CDR3 length: 16; CDR3 DNA: TGTGCCAGCAGCTCTTCCTGGCGGGAGAAGAGAGAGACCCAGTACTTC; CDR3 protein: CASSSSWREKRETQYF
V gene: TRBV11-3; D gene: -; J gene: TRBJ1-1; clone size: -; CDR3 length: 13; CDR3 DNA: TGTGCCAGCAGCTTGACCCGGTCGACTGAAGCTTTCTTT; CDR3 protein: CASSLTRSTEAFF
V gene: TRBV4-1; D gene: -; J gene: TRBJ1-1; clone size: few; CDR3 length: 15; CDR3 DNA: TGCGCCAGCAGCCAAACATCCGGGCGGGGAACTGAAGCTTTCTTT; CDR3 protein: CASSQTSGRGTEAFF
V gene: TRBV28; D gene: -; J gene: TRBJ2-1; clone size: -; CDR3 length: 13; CDR3 DNA: TGTGCCAGCAGTTTGGGTGCTGAGCTGGGGCAGTTCTTC; CDR3 protein: CASSLGAELGQFF
V gene: TRBV5-1; D gene: -; J gene: TRBJ2-1; clone size: -; CDR3 length: 15; CDR3 DNA: TGCGCCAGCGGGCTTGCGGAGAGCTCCTACAATGAGCAGTTCTTC; CDR3 protein: CASGLAESSYNEQFF
V gene: TRBV7-9; D gene: TRBD1; J gene: TRBJ1-4; clone size: -; CDR3 length: 14; CDR3 DNA: TGTGCCAGCAGCCCGGACAGGGCTAATGAAAAACTGTTTTTT; CDR3 protein: CASSPDRANEKLFF